The sequence of this T cell receptor (beta chain) was determined in a study of response to subunit inactivated influenza vaccine. Regarding the study as a whole: The study's authors posited that every seasonal influenza vaccination enlists few new T cells.

Concerning this clonotype itself: Its target is unknown.

The germline V gene has CDR1 SQVTM and CDR2 ANQGSEA. The V and J ends lost 4 bases and 5 bases, in that order; junction bases with no gene match: 8. This CDR3 is built from 15 residues. TCRdb re-derived calls from the RT-PCR reads in MiXCR, one entry per CDR3 protein. The table shows some 480,000 distinct CDR3 sequences, with roughly 9.7% occurring only once. The receptor's source is a man aged 50 to 60 who received an inactivated influenza vaccine. This sample comprised PBMCs from blood, obtained 45 days after vaccination. V gene TRBV29-1 combines with J gene TRBJ2-2; 9 bases are a match to TRBD2. CDR3 DNA: TGCAGCGTTGGGAACGTCGCGGGAGGGACCGGGGAGCTGTTTTTT. It is translated as CSVGNVAGGTGELFF.